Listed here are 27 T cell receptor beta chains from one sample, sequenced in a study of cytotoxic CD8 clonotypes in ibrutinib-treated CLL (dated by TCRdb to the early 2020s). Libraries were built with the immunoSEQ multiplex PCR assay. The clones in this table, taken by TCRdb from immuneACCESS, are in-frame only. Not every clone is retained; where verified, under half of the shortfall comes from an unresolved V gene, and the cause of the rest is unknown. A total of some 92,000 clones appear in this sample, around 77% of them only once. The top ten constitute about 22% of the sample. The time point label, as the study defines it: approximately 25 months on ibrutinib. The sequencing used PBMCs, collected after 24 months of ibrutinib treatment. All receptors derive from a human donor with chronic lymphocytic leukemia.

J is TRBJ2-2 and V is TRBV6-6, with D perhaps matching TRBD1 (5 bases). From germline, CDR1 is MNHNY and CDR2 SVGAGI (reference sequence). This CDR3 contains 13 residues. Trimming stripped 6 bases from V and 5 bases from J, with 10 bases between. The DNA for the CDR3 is TGTGCCAGCAGGGGGCGCGAAACCGGGGAGCTGTTTTTT. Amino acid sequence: CASRGRETGELFF.

CDR3 sequence reads: CASSERGGGQRETQYF. The CDR3 DNA is TGTGCCAGCAGCGAGAGGGGGGGAGGACAGCGAGAGACCCAGTACTTC. The chain has TRBV9 and TRBJ2-5, with D possibly being TRBD2 (7 bases). CDR1 and CDR2 (germline): SGDLS, YYNGEE. The CDR3 consists of 16 residues. V gave up 3 bases and J gave up 4 bases, with 19 bases separating them.

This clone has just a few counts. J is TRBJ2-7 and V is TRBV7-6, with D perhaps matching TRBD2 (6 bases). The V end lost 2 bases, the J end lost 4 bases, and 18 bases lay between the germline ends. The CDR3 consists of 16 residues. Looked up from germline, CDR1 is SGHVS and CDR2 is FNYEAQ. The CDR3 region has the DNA TGTGCCAGCAGCTTACGTGTCGGGACTGGAACATACGAGCAGTACTTC. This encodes CASSLRVGTGTYEQYF.

CDR3 DNA: TGCGCCAGCAGCCAAGCTTCCAGCGGAAGAGTCTACGAGCAGTACTTC. Its protein is CASSQASSGRVYEQYF. V usage is TRBV4-1 and J usage is TRBJ2-7; possible D gene TRBD2, 5 bases. The CDR3 is made up of 16 amino acids. The germline V gene has CDR1 MGHRA and CDR2 YSYEKL. With 1 base removed from V and 3 bases from J, the gap between germline ends came to 16 bases.

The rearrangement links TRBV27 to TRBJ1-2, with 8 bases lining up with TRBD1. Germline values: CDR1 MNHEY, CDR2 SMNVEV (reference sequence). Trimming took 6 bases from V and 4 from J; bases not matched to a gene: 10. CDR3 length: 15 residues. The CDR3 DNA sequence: TGTGCCAGCAGCCCCGGACAGGGACGTAGCTATGGCTACACCTTC. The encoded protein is CASSPGQGRSYGYTF.

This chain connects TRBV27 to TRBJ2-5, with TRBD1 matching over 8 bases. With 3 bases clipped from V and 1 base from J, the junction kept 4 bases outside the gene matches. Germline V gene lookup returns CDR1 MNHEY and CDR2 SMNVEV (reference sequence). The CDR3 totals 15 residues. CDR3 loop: CASSLLGQGQETQYF. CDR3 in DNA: TGTGCCAGCAGTTTGCTCGGACAGGGCCAAGAGACCCAGTACTTC.

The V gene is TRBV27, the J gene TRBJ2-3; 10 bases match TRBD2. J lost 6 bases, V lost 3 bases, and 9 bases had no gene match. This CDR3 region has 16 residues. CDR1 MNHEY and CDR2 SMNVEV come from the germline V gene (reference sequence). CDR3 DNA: TGTGCCAGCAGTTTTTTCGCTAGCGGGAGTCTCGATACGCAGTATTTT. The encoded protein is CASSFFASGSLDTQYF.

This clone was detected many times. The CDR3 here is CASSQDTGQPQHF. The DNA of the CDR3 is TGTGCCAGCAGCCAAGACACCGGGCAGCCCCAGCATTTT. The V call is TRBV4-2, the J call TRBJ1-5; D is unclear. Trimming took off 0 bases at V and 7 bases at J, with 7 bases between the two ends. The CDR3 length is 13 residues. CDR1 is LGHNA, CDR2 YNFKEQ, per germline.

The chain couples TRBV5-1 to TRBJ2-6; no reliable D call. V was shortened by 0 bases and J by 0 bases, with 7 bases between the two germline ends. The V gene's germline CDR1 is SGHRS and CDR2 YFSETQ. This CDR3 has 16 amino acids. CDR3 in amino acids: CASSLEPGSGANVLTF. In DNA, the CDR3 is TGCGCCAGCAGCTTGGAGCCAGGCTCTGGGGCCAACGTCCTGACTTTC.

The CDR3 sequence: CASRNNGTGEGDDQPQHF. The CDR3 nucleotides are TGTGCCAGCAGAAACAACGGGACAGGGGAAGGTGATGATCAGCCCCAGCATTTT. The chain is built from TRBV6-4 and TRBJ1-5; the match to TRBD1 covers 10 bases. CDR1 MRHNA and CDR2 SNTAGT come from the germline V gene. This CDR3 is built from 18 residues. V shed 6 bases, J shed 5 bases, and the junction held 16 bases outside the gene matches.

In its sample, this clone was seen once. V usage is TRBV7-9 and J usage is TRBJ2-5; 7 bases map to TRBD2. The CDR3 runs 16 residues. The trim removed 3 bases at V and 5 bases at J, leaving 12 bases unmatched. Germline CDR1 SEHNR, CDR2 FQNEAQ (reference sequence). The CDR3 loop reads CASSFYLPGGRETQYF. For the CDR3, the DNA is TGTGCCAGCAGCTTTTATCTCCCCGGGGGGAGGGAGACCCAGTACTTC.

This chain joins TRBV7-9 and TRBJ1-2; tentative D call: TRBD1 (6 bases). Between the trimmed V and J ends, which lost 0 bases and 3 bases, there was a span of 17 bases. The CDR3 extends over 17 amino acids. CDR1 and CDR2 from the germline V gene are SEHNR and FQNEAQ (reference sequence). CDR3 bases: TGTGCCAGCAGCTTAGCAAGGGCGTCAGGGGCGGACTATGGCTACACCTTC. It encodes CASSLARASGADYGYTF.

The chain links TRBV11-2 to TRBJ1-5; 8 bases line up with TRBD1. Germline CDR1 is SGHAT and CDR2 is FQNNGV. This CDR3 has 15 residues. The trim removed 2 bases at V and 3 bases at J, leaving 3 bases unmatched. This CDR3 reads CASSLSQGANQPQHF. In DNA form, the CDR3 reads TGTGCCAGCAGCTTAAGTCAGGGGGCCAATCAGCCCCAGCATTTT.

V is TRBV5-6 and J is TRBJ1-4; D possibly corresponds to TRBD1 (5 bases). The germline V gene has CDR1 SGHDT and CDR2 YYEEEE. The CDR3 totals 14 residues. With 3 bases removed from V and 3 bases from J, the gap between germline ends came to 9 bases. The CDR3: CASSSGGANEKLFF. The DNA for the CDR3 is TGTGCCAGCAGCTCCGGGGGGGCTAATGAAAAACTGTTTTTT.

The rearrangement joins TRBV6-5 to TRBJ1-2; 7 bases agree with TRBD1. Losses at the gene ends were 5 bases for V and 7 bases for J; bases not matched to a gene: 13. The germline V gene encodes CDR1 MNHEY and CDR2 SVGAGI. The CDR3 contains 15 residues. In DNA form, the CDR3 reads TGTGCCAGCAGTGCCAGCGGACAGGCCCAAGGTGGCTACACCTTC. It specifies CASSASGQAQGGYTF.

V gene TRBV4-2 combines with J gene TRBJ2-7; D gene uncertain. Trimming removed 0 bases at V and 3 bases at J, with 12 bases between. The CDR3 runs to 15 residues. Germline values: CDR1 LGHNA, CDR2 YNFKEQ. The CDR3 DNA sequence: TGTGCCAGCAGCCAAGAAGGGCAAGGATACTACGAGCAGTACTTC. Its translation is CASSQEGQGYYEQYF.

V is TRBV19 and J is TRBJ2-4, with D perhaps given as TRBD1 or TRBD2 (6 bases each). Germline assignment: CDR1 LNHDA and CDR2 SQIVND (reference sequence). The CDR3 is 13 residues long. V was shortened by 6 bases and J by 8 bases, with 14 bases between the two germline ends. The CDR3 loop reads CASSGTPGDIQYF. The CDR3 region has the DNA TGTGCCAGTAGCGGGACTCCAGGGGACATTCAGTACTTC.

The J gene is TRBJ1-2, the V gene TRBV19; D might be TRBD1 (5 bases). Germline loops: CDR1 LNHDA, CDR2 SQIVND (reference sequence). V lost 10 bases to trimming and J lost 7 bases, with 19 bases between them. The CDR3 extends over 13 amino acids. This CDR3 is CAIRDPGRSGYTF. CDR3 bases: TGTGCCATCCGGGACCCCGGAAGGAGTGGCTACACCTTC. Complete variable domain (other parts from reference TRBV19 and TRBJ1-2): DGGITQSPKYLFRKEGQNVTLSCEQNLNHDAMYWYRQDPGQGLRLIYYSQIVNDFQKGDIAEGYSVSREKKESFPLTVTSAQKNPTAFYLCAIRDPGRSGYTFGSGTRLTVV.

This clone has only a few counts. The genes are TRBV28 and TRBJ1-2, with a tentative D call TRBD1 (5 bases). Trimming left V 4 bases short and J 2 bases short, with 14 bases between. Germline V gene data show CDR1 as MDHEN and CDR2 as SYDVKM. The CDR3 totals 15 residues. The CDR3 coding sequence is TGTGCCAGCAGTTCGGGGCCCCAGTTCAACTATGGCTACACCTTC. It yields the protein CASSSGPQFNYGYTF.

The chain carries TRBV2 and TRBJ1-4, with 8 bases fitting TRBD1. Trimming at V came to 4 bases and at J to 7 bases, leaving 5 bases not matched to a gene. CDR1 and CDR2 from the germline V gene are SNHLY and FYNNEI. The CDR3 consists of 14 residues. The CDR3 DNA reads TGTGCCAGCAGTGGGCAGGGGGCCAGTGAAAAACTGTTTTTT. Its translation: CASSGQGASEKLFF. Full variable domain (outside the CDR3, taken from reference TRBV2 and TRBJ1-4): EPEVTQTPSHQVTQMGQEVILRCVPISNHLYFYWYRQILGQKVEFLVSFYNNEISEKSEIFDDQFSVERPDGSNFTLKIRSTKLEDSAMYFCASSGQGASEKLFFGSGTQLSVL.

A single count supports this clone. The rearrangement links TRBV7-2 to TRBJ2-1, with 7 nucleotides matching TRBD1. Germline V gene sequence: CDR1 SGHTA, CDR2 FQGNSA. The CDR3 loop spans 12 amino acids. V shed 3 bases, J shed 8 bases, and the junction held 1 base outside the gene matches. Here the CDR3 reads CASSFTGDEQFF. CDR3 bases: TGTGCCAGCAGCTTCACAGGGGATGAGCAGTTCTTC.

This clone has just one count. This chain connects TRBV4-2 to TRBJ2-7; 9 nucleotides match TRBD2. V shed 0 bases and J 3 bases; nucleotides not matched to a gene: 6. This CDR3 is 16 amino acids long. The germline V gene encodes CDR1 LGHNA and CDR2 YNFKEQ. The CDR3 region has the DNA TGTGCCAGCAGCCAAGATGCGGCGGGAGGGTTCTACGAGCAGTACTTC. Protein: CASSQDAAGGFYEQYF.

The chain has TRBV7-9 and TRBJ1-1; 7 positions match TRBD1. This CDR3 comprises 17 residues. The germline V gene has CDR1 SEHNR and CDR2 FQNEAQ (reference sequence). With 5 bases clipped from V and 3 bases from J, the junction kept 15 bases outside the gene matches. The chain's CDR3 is CASSPRQGQQGDTEAFF. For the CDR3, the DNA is TGTGCCAGCAGCCCGAGACAGGGCCAACAAGGGGACACTGAAGCTTTCTTT.

This CDR3 reads CASSLGGLGTDTQYF. As DNA, the CDR3 is TGTGCCAGCAGCTTGGGGGGACTAGGTACAGATACGCAGTATTTT. This sequence joins TRBV5-6 and TRBJ2-3, with 8 bases matching TRBD2. This CDR3 comprises 15 residues. V trimming: 0 bases; J trimming: 3 bases; junction bases outside the gene matches: 3. CDR1 SGHDT and CDR2 YYEEEE come from the germline V gene.

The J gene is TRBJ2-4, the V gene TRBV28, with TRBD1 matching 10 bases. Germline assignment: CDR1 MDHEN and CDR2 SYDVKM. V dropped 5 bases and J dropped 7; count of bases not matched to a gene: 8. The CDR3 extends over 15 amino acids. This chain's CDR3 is CASSTKDRGPNIQYF. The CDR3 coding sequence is TGTGCCAGCAGTACCAAAGACAGGGGGCCGAACATTCAGTACTTC.

The CDR3: CASIDEQFF. In DNA, the CDR3 is TGTGCCAGCATTGATGAGCAGTTCTTC. J is TRBJ2-1 and V is TRBV6-8; D call uncertain. V gave up 7 bases and J gave up 8 bases, with 3 bases separating them. Germline V lookup: CDR1 MNHGY, CDR2 SAAAGT. This CDR3 is 9 amino acids long.

Here the CDR3 DNA reads TGTGCCAGCAGAGTAGCTTACAGGAGCTCCTACAATGAGCAGTTCTTC. Its protein product is CASRVAYRSSYNEQFF. V is TRBV28 and J is TRBJ2-1, with a weak D call TRBD1 (5 bases). The V end lost 6 bases, the J end lost 0 bases, and 15 bases lay between the germline ends. The V gene's germline CDR1 is MDHEN and CDR2 SYDVKM. This CDR3 has 16 amino acids.